These 27 T cell receptor beta chains were all obtained from the same sample, sequenced in a study of blood T cell repertoires in COVID-19 (dated by TCRdb to the early 2020s). Libraries were made using the immunoSEQ multiplex PCR assay. Entries here come from immuneACCESS through TCRdb and include only in-frame sequences with V and J called. Some clones fail to appear in such tables; in the studies checked, an unresolved V gene covers under half of the shortfall, and the cause of the remainder is unknown. This sample has some 400,000 clones in its table, and around 87% of those were observed once. Of the sample, about 10% is held by the ten largest clones. The specimen was peripheral blood. Source of these receptors: a woman aged 25 to 45 with COVID-19, enrolled during active disease.

This clone was detected only once. V usage is TRBV7-2 and J usage is TRBJ1-2, with TRBD1 identical over 7 bases. CDR3 length: 14 amino acids. The V segment lost 5 bases and the J segment 0 bases; nucleotides outside the gene matches: 3. CDR1 is SGHTA, CDR2 FQGNSA, per germline. DNA of the CDR3: TGTGCCAGCAGCCAACAGGGGACTAACTATGGCTACACCTTC. Its translation is CASSQQGTNYGYTF.

The rearrangement uses TRBV28 and TRBJ2-7; perhaps TRBD1 as D (6 bases). Germline CDR1 is MDHEN and CDR2 is SYDVKM. The CDR3 is 14 amino acids. Trimming cost V 3 bases and J 5 bases, with 14 bases left between them. For the CDR3, the DNA is TGTGCCAGCAGTTTGCCAGGGGTGGTTGACGAGCAGTACTTC. Its translation: CASSLPGVVDEQYF.

In this sample, this clone turned up once. The rearrangement joins TRBV28 to TRBJ1-1; 11 nucleotides match TRBD1. The length of the CDR3 is 16 residues. J gave up 8 bases and V 2 bases, and 10 bases lay outside the gene matches. Germline CDR1 and CDR2: MDHEN and SYDVKM. CDR3: CASSLPRTGGNQEAFF. The CDR3 DNA sequence: TGTGCCAGCAGTTTACCGAGGACAGGGGGCAACCAGGAAGCTTTCTTT.

V gene TRBV7-3 combines with J gene TRBJ2-3; perhaps TRBD2 as D (5 bases). Trimming stripped 2 bases from V and 13 bases from J, with 16 bases between. The CDR3 consists of 13 residues. Germline CDR1 is SGHTA and CDR2 is FQGTGA. The CDR3 DNA reads as TGTGCCAGCAGCTTAGAAGGTGAGGGCTTGAAGTATTTT. It is translated as CASSLEGEGLKYF.

The gene calls are TRBV3-1 (or the pseudogene TRBV3-2) and TRBJ2-3; 9 bases are shared with TRBD1. Unmatched junction bases numbered 4, after V lost 4 bases and J lost 5 bases. The germline V gene has CDR1 LGHDT and CDR2 YNNKEL (reference sequence). There are 14 residues in the CDR3. The CDR3 region is CASSPTGGKDTQYF. The CDR3 coding sequence is TGTGCCAGCAGCCCTACAGGGGGCAAAGATACGCAGTATTTT.

The gene calls are TRBV29-1 and TRBJ1-2; D is undetermined. CDR1 is SQVTM, CDR2 ANQGSEA, per germline. CDR3 size: 12 residues. V was cut by 6 bases and J by 5 bases, with 13 bases left in between. The CDR3 DNA sequence: TGCAGCGTGGCCCTAGGGAGGTATGGCTACACCTTC. Protein sequence: CSVALGRYGYTF. Using reference TRBV29-1 and TRBJ1-2 for the parts outside the CDR3, the full variable domain is SAVISQKPSRDICQRGTSLTIQCQVDSQVTMMFWYRQQPGQSLTLIATANQGSEATYESGFVIDKFPISRPNLTFSTLTVSNMSPEDSSIYLCSVALGRYGYTFGSGTRLTVV.

The chain couples TRBV19 to TRBJ2-1; D possibly corresponds to TRBD1 (6 bases). The germline V gene encodes CDR1 LNHDA and CDR2 SQIVND (reference sequence). Trimming left V 5 bases short and J 2 bases short, with 13 bases between. The length of the CDR3 is 15 residues. For the CDR3, the DNA is TGTGCCAGTAGTCCTCCCGGGACACCCTACAATGAGCAGTTCTTC. This translates into CASSPPGTPYNEQFF.

The chain uses TRBV9 and TRBJ2-3, with D unresolved. The length of the CDR3 is 13 residues. V was clipped by 4 bases and J by 2 bases, with 8 bases between them. Germline values: CDR1 SGDLS, CDR2 YYNGEE. The CDR3 loop is CASSPLPTDTQYF. The CDR3 DNA follows: TGTGCCAGCAGCCCCCTACCCACAGATACGCAGTATTTT. Using reference TRBV9 and TRBJ2-3 for the parts outside the CDR3, the full variable domain is DSGVTQTPKHLITATGQRVTLRCSPRSGDLSVYWYQQSLDQGLQFLIQYYNGEERAKGNILERFSAQQFPDLHSELNLSSLELGDSALYFCASSPLPTDTQYFGPGTRLTVL.

This chain links TRBV11-2 with TRBJ1-3; D gene ambiguous. Per the germline V gene, CDR1 is SGHAT and CDR2 is FQNNGV. With 1 base removed from V and 0 bases from J, the gap between germline ends came to 7 bases. The CDR3 consists of 15 residues. CDR3 DNA: TGTGCCAGCAGCTTAGTGGGGAGCTCTGGAAACACCATATATTTT. Its protein is CASSLVGSSGNTIYF. Looking up the rest from reference TRBV11-2 and TRBJ1-3 gives the full variable domain: EAGVAQSPRYKIIEKRQSVAFWCNPISGHATLYWYQQILGQGPKLLIQFQNNGVVDDSQLPKDRFSAERLKGVDSTLKIQPAKLEDSAVYLCASSLVGSSGNTIYFGEGSWLTVV.

The chain employs TRBV19 and TRBJ2-3; TRBD1 might be the D (6 bases). With 5 bases removed from V and 10 bases from J, the gap between germline ends came to 13 bases. Per the germline V gene, CDR1 is LNHDA and CDR2 is SQIVND (reference sequence). CDR3 length equals 12 residues. CDR3 in DNA: TGTGCCAGTAGTCCCCAACAGGGCGCGCAGTATTTT. This sequence encodes CASSPQQGAQYF.

The V and J genes are TRBV14 and TRBJ1-2; 7 nucleotides match TRBD1. The ends lost 6 bases at V and 4 bases at J; junction bases unmatched: 8. Germline-derived CDR1 and CDR2 are SGHDN and FVKESK. The CDR3 sequence is 14 residues long. CDR3 DNA: TGTGCCAGCAGTCACAGGGGAGGAATCTATGGCTACACCTTC. Encoded protein: CASSHRGGIYGYTF. Full variable domain (missing parts from reference TRBV14 and TRBJ1-2): EAGVTQFPSHSVIEKGQTVTLRCDPISGHDNLYWYRRVMGKEIKFLLHFVKESKQDESGMPNNRFLAERTGGTYSTLKVQPAELEDSGVYFCASSHRGGIYGYTFGSGTRLTVV.

The V call is TRBV5-5, the J call TRBJ2-4; 7 bases are a match to TRBD1. Trimming at V came to 4 bases and at J to 0 bases, leaving 7 bases not matched to a gene. Germline V gene lookup returns CDR1 SGHKS and CDR2 YYEKEE (reference sequence). The CDR3 is 16 amino acids. As DNA, the CDR3 is TGTGCCAGCAGCGCGACAGGGTTGATAGCCAAAAACATTCAGTACTTC. Protein sequence: CASSATGLIAKNIQYF. Using reference TRBV5-5 and TRBJ2-4 for the parts outside the CDR3, the full variable domain is DAGVTQSPTHLIKTRGQQVTLRCSPISGHKSVSWYQQVLGQGPQFIFQYYEKEERGRGNFPDRFSARQFPNYSSELNVNALLLGDSALYLCASSATGLIAKNIQYFGAGTRLSVL.

The rearrangement uses TRBV30 and TRBJ2-7; possible D gene TRBD2, 6 bases. Per the germline V gene, CDR1 is GTSNPN and CDR2 is SVGIG (reference sequence). This CDR3 is built from 11 residues. V was trimmed by 2 bases and J by 6 bases, leaving 8 bases between them. The CDR3 protein is CAWSLGGEQYF. The CDR3 DNA follows: TGTGCCTGGAGTCTCGGGGGCGAGCAGTACTTC.

This clone was seen only once. The rearrangement joins TRBV5-4 to TRBJ2-3; unclear D gene. The length of the CDR3 is 13 residues. Germline-derived CDR1 and CDR2 are SGHNT and YYREEE (reference sequence). Deletions cut 4 bases from V and 2 bases from J, with 8 bases between. The CDR3 nucleotides read TGTGCCAGCAGCATACTTAACACAGATACGCAGTATTTT. This sequence encodes CASSILNTDTQYF.

This sequence joins TRBV10-3 and TRBJ2-3; TRBD2 agrees at 10 bases. Germline CDR1 reads ENHRY; CDR2 reads SYGVKD. The ends lost 3 bases at V and 2 bases at J; junction bases unmatched: 11. This CDR3 is built from 18 residues. CDR3 nucleotide sequence: TGTGCCATCAGTGAACGGGCTAGCGGGAGAGGTCCCACAGATACGCAGTATTTT. Amino acid sequence: CAISERASGRGPTDTQYF.

The rearrangement joins TRBV7-2 to TRBJ2-5; TRBD2 is a possible D gene (5 bases). Trimming removed 5 bases at V and 4 bases at J, with 14 bases between. The CDR3 consists of 14 residues. From germline, CDR1 is SGHTA and CDR2 FQGNSA. CDR3 in DNA: TGTGCCAGCAGCCGCCCTAGAGGGCTAGAGACCCAGTACTTC. Amino acid sequence: CASSRPRGLETQYF.

J is TRBJ2-7 and V is TRBV3-1 (or the pseudogene TRBV3-2), with TRBD2 matching over 12 bases. V gave up 4 bases and J gave up 5 bases; unmatched junction bases: 9. Germline-derived CDR1 and CDR2 are LGHDT and YNNKEL (reference sequence). The CDR3 is 16 residues long. Here the CDR3 reads CASSLHSSGRADEQYF. CDR3 nucleotides: TGTGCCAGCAGCCTACACTCTAGCGGGAGGGCCGACGAGCAGTACTTC.

The rearrangement uses TRBV2 and TRBJ2-3; 10 bases match TRBD2. CDR1 and CDR2 from the germline V gene are SNHLY and FYNNEI. This CDR3 comprises 14 residues. With V trimmed by 6 bases and J by 0 bases, 0 bases remained unmatched. The CDR3 sequence is CASRTSGSTDTQYF. The CDR3 DNA follows: TGTGCCAGCAGGACTAGCGGGAGCACAGATACGCAGTATTTT.

The CDR3 loop is CASSPGPRQATGELFF. The CDR3, as DNA: TGCGCCAGCAGCCCAGGCCCAAGGCAAGCCACCGGGGAGCTGTTTTTT. J is TRBJ2-2 and V is TRBV4-1; the D is unclear. The CDR3 totals 16 residues. Germline V lookup: CDR1 MGHRA, CDR2 YSYEKL. The germline V and J ends were trimmed by 4 bases and 4 bases, with 16 bases remaining between them.

The gene calls are TRBV6-5 and TRBJ1-4; 9 bases map to TRBD1. Germline V gives CDR1 MNHEY, CDR2 SVGAGI. The CDR3 has 15 amino acids. The V and J ends lost 6 bases and 8 bases, in that order; junction bases with no gene match: 10. The CDR3 DNA is TGTGCCAGCAGGCGAGGGACAGGGACAAACGAAAAACTGTTTTTT. It yields the protein CASRRGTGTNEKLFF.

The rearrangement joins TRBV6-6 to TRBJ1-1; D is unresolved. Germline V gene lookup returns CDR1 MNHNY and CDR2 SVGAGI (reference sequence). The V gene lost 2 bases and the J gene lost 1 base, with 8 bases spanning the gap. The CDR3 runs to 14 residues. CDR3 in DNA: TGTGCCAGCAGTTACCGGGGAGGGAACACTGAAGCTTTCTTT. It translates to CASSYRGGNTEAFF.

The chain joins TRBV16 to TRBJ1-1, with D uncertain. Trimming took 0 bases from V and 0 from J, leaving 8 bases between them. Germline values: CDR1 KGHSY, CDR2 FQNENV. The CDR3 is made up of 15 amino acids. The CDR3 DNA reads as TGTGCCAGCAGCCAATCCTTGCAGATGAACACTGAAGCTTTCTTT. It is translated as CASSQSLQMNTEAFF.

J is TRBJ1-1 and V is TRBV28, with D unresolved. The CDR3 loop spans 12 amino acids. Deletions cut 6 bases from V and 11 bases from J, with 16 bases between. Germline CDR1 and CDR2: MDHEN and SYDVKM. Here the CDR3 DNA reads TGTGCCAGCAGCCCACGGACGGGGAGGGCTTTCTTT. This gives the protein CASSPRTGRAFF.

A single count supports this clone. This chain links TRBV25-1 with TRBJ2-2, with D perhaps TRBD2 (7 bases). Trimming took off 3 bases at V and 5 bases at J, with 16 bases between the two ends. CDR1 is MGHDK, CDR2 SYGVNS, per germline. CDR3 length equals 16 residues. CDR3 residues: CASSEDRGALTGELFF. Written as DNA, the CDR3 is TGTGCCAGCAGTGAGGATCGGGGGGCGCTAACCGGGGAGCTGTTTTTT.

This clone was seen more than once but under ten times. This chain uses TRBV28 with TRBJ1-5, with no clear D. Germline V lookup: CDR1 MDHEN, CDR2 SYDVKM. V was cut by 8 bases and J by 1 base, with 9 bases left in between. The CDR3 covers 13 residues. Here the CDR3 DNA reads TGTGCCAGCGGCCCGGAGAGCAATCAGCCCCAGCATTTT. Its translation is CASGPESNQPQHF.

The chain recombines TRBV15 with TRBJ1-5, with D possibly being TRBD1 (5 bases). The V end lost 1 base, the J end lost 4 bases, and 8 bases lay between the germline ends. The germline CDR1 and CDR2 sequences are LNHNV and YYDKDF (reference sequence). There are 14 residues in the CDR3. Here the CDR3 DNA reads TGTGCCACCAGCAGAGGACAGCTAAATCAGCCCCAGCATTTT. Protein: CATSRGQLNQPQHF. The entire variable domain, with the rest obtained from reference TRBV15 and TRBJ1-5, is as follows: DAMVIQNPRYQVTQFGKPVTLSCSQTLNHNVMYWYQQKSSQAPKLLFHYYDKDFNNEADTPDNFQSRRPNTSFCFLDIRSPGLGDTAMYLCATSRGQLNQPQHFGDGTRLSIL.

The CDR3 coding sequence is TGCGCCAGCAGCCATTTCGGGGGTACCAGAGGGTCCTACGAGCAGTACTTC. It codes for CASSHFGGTRGSYEQYF. The V gene is TRBV5-1, the J gene TRBJ2-7; weak D call: TRBD2 (6 bases). Germline CDR1 SGHRS, CDR2 YFSETQ. With 4 bases removed from V and 1 base from J, the gap between germline ends came to 21 bases. This CDR3 contains 17 residues. Looking up the rest from reference TRBV5-1 and TRBJ2-7 gives the full variable domain: KAGVTQTPRYLIKTRGQQVTLSCSPISGHRSVSWYQQTPGQGLQFLFEYFSETQRNKGNFPGRFSGRQFSNSRSEMNVSTLELGDSALYLCASSHFGGTRGSYEQYFGPGTRLTVT.